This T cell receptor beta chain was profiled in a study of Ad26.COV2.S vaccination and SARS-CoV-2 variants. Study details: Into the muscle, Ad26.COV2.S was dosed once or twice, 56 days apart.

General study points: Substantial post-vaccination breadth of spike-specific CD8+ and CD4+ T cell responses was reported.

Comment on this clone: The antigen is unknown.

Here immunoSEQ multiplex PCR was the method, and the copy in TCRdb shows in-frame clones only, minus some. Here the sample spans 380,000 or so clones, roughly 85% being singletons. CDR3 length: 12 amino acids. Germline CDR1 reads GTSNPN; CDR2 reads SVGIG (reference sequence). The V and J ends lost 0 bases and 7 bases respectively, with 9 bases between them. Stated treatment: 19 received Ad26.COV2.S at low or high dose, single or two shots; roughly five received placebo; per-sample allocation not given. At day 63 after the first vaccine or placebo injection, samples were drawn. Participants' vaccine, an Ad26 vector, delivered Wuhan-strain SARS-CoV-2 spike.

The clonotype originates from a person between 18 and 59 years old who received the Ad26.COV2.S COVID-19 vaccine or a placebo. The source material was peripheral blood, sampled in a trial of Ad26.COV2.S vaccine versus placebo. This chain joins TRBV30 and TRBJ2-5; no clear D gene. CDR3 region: CAWSVVEGTQYF. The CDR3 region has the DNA TGTGCCTGGAGTGTAGTAGAAGGGACCCAGTACTTC.